This T cell receptor (beta chain) stems from a study of T-cell memory formation after mild COVID-19. The study, taken as a whole, reports: From day 15 to 85, contracting clones were balanced between CD4 and CD8, whereas later expanders leaned toward CD4+. Contracting CD4+ clones sat mainly in CM and EM; CD8+ in EMRA.

Turning to this clonotype: Its antigen remains unidentified.

TCRdb analysed the 5' RACE reads with MiXCR anew, one entry per CDR3 protein. The profile covers 100,000 to 120,000 distinct CDR3 sequences, with approximately 22% appearing a single time and roughly 40% taken by the ten largest. V was pared by 6 bases and J by 3 bases, with 7 bases of the junction left unmatched. The germline V gene has CDR1 MRHNA and CDR2 SNTAGT. The CDR3 totals 16 residues. The sequence came from a man in his late teens or twenties who had mild COVID-19 (a few samples of this study predate the infection). Cell type and time point are not known. The chain carries TRBV6-4 and TRBJ2-2; 10 bases match TRBD1. Sequenced: PBMCs or a T cell subset sorted from them (not recorded which). This chain's CDR3 is CASSPHGTGDTGELFF. The DNA for the CDR3 is TGTGCCAGCAGCCCACACGGGACAGGGGACACCGGGGAGCTGTTTTTT.